Shown below are 27 T cell receptor beta chains from a single sample sequenced in a study of T cells in tuberculosis. Cells were sorted from thawed PBMC rested overnight and stained with GMM-loaded CD1B tetramer, viability dye and anti-CD3. The CD1B tetramers carried C32 glucose monomycolate purified from Rhodococcus equi. Repertoires were generated with immunoSEQ multiplex PCR, while TCRdb's copy carries only in-frame clones and drops some. Here the sample spans 50,000 to 65,000 clones, approximately 88% being singletons. Specimen: CD1b-GMM tetramer-negative cells sorted from PBMCs. The origin of the receptors is an adult woman with latent tuberculosis.

V and J are TRBV13 and TRBJ1-1; D perhaps matches TRBD1 (5 bases). V was clipped by 4 bases and J by 7 bases, with 10 bases between them. This CDR3 has 12 amino acids. Germline V lookup: CDR1 PRHDT, CDR2 FYEKMQ (reference sequence). DNA for the CDR3: TGTGCCAGCAGCTCAGGGAGGGTTGAAGCTTTCTTT. It codes for CASSSGRVEAFF.

The chain links TRBV7-3 to TRBJ2-7; D may be TRBD2 (7 bases). V was pared by 2 bases and J by 4 bases, with 15 bases between. The CDR3 runs to 15 residues. Per germline, CDR1 SGHTA and CDR2 FQGTGA. In nucleotides, the CDR3 is TGTGCCAGCAGCTTATTGGTGGGGGGGCAATACGAGCAGTACTTC. Translated: CASSLLVGGQYEQYF.

This chain links TRBV11-2 with TRBJ2-5; unclear D gene. The CDR3 runs 15 residues. CDR1 SGHAT and CDR2 FQNNGV come from the germline V gene. Trimming shortened V by 0 bases and J by 5 bases, and 13 bases separated the two germline ends. In DNA, the CDR3 is TGTGCCAGCAGCTTAGAGTATTCCCCGCGGGAGACCCAGTACTTC. Its translation is CASSLEYSPRETQYF.

The chain is built from TRBV4-3 and TRBJ2-1; possible D gene TRBD2, 5 bases. V lost 4 bases and J lost 2, with 15 bases in between. This CDR3 is 16 amino acids long. Germline assignment: CDR1 LGHNA and CDR2 YSLEER. Written as DNA, the CDR3 is TGCGCCAGCAGCCTAGGATCCGCGGGTCCCTACAATGAGCAGTTCTTC. Translation: CASSLGSAGPYNEQFF.

J is TRBJ2-5 and V is TRBV6-6; 7 bases are a match to TRBD2. The J call may be in error: the DNA end matches TRBJ2-7 better. This CDR3 has 12 residues. Germline CDR1 is MNHNY and CDR2 is SVGAGI (reference sequence). CDR3 DNA: TGTGCCAGCCTGGGCGGGAGTGACGAGCAGTACTTC. Its protein is CASLGGSDEQYF.

The rearrangement links TRBV6-1 to TRBJ2-5; the D is unclear. Trimming left V 4 bases short and J 7 bases short, with 13 bases between. Germline V gene lookup returns CDR1 MNHNS and CDR2 SASEGT. The CDR3 covers 13 residues. CDR3 nucleotide sequence: TGTGCCAGCAGTGTACCGCTGACTGGGACCCAGTACTTC. Residues: CASSVPLTGTQYF.

This clone was recorded once. The chain links TRBV27 to TRBJ2-5; D is possibly TRBD2 (5 bases). CDR3 length: 18 amino acids. Germline V gene sequence: CDR1 MNHEY, CDR2 SMNVEV (reference sequence). V lost 9 bases and J 0 bases, leaving 26 bases between the germline ends. This chain's CDR3 is CASHSLKGSAKYQETQYF. Here the CDR3 DNA reads TGTGCCAGTCACAGTTTAAAAGGGAGTGCTAAGTACCAAGAGACCCAGTACTTC.

Concerning this clone: The same CDR3 also results from other DNA sequences found in this sample. The J gene is TRBJ1-1, the V gene TRBV5-1; possibly TRBD1 for D (5 bases). Looked up from germline, CDR1 is SGHRS and CDR2 is YFSETQ. Trimming cost V 1 base and J 0 bases, with 7 bases left between them. This CDR3 has 14 amino acids. CDR3 in amino acids: CASSLTGMNTEAFF. The CDR3 DNA reads as TGCGCCAGCAGCTTGACAGGAATGAACACTGAAGCTTTCTTT.

On this clone: Additional DNA sequences in this sample encode the identical CDR3. The chain combines TRBV7-2 with TRBJ2-3; 7 bases are shared with TRBD2. The CDR3 totals 14 residues. CDR1 SGHTA and CDR2 FQGNSA come from the germline V gene. V lost 2 bases to trimming and J lost 1 base; unmatched junction nucleotides: 0. CDR3 nucleotides: TGTGCCAGCAGCTTAACTAGCGGCACAGATACGCAGTATTTT. The encoded protein is CASSLTSGTDTQYF.

The V call is TRBV6-6, the J call TRBJ1-1; no clear D. V shed 6 bases and J shed 3 bases, with 11 bases lying between them. This CDR3 contains 13 residues. Per germline, CDR1 MNHNY and CDR2 SVGAGI (reference sequence). The CDR3 DNA reads as TGTGCCAGCAGCCCGACACAACACACTGAAGCTTTCTTT. The encoded protein is CASSPTQHTEAFF.

The gene calls are TRBV4-2 and TRBJ2-6; D is undetermined. The germline CDR1 and CDR2 sequences are LGHNA and YNFKEQ. Trimming removed 2 bases from V and 2 bases from J, with 10 bases in between. CDR3 length: 16 residues. This CDR3 is CASSQTYEPGANVLTF. Written as DNA, the CDR3 is TGTGCCAGCAGCCAAACCTACGAGCCTGGGGCCAACGTCCTGACTTTC.

V gene TRBV6-1 combines with J gene TRBJ1-5; possibly TRBD1 for D (5 bases). The germline gives CDR1 MNHNS, CDR2 SASEGT. V was pared by 6 bases and J by 7 bases, with 13 bases between. The CDR3 sequence is 13 residues long. Written as DNA, the CDR3 is TGTGCCAGCAGGCGGGACTTAGACCAGCCCCAGCATTTT. Its protein product is CASRRDLDQPQHF.

The J gene is TRBJ2-7, the V gene TRBV19; D might be TRBD1 (5 bases). CDR3 size: 15 residues. Germline assignment: CDR1 LNHDA and CDR2 SQIVND (reference sequence). The V and J ends lost 7 bases and 1 base respectively, with 17 bases between them. CDR3 loop: CASKKKGPGSYEQYF. The CDR3 bases are TGTGCCAGTAAAAAAAAAGGTCCAGGGTCCTACGAGCAGTACTTC. Using reference TRBV19 and TRBJ2-7 for the parts outside the CDR3, the full variable domain is DGGITQSPKYLFRKEGQNVTLSCEQNLNHDAMYWYRQDPGQGLRLIYYSQIVNDFQKGDIAEGYSVSREKKESFPLTVTSAQKNPTAFYLCASKKKGPGSYEQYFGPGTRLTVT.

The chain combines TRBV7-2 with TRBJ1-3; TRBD1 matches at 7 bases. Germline CDR1 SGHTA, CDR2 FQGNSA. The V segment lost 1 base and the J segment 7 bases; nucleotides outside the gene matches: 4. The CDR3 has 14 residues. CDR3 sequence (DNA): TGTGCCAGCAGCTTAGATCCAGGGGGGAACACCATATATTTT. Translation gives CASSLDPGGNTIYF.

This clone was seen a single time. The rearrangement joins TRBV14 to TRBJ2-7, with 9 bases matching TRBD2. Trimming cost V 2 bases and J 8 bases; bases outside gene matches: 1. Germline V gene data show CDR1 as SGHDN and CDR2 as FVKESK. The CDR3 extends over 12 amino acids. CDR3 region: CASSQLAGKQYF. The CDR3, as DNA: TGTGCCAGCAGCCAACTAGCGGGGAAGCAGTACTTC.

This chain uses TRBV6-5 with TRBJ2-1, with a possible D match to TRBD2 (6 bases). Trimming took 6 bases from V and 9 from J, leaving 9 bases between them. CDR3 length equals 11 residues. Germline V gene sequence: CDR1 MNHEY, CDR2 SVGAGI. The chain's CDR3 is CASSVGGEQFF. CDR3 DNA: TGTGCCAGCAGCGTGGGGGGTGAGCAGTTCTTC.

This chain connects TRBV5-4 to TRBJ2-6; D unclear. Deletions cut 6 bases from V and 2 bases from J, with 9 bases between. CDR1 and CDR2 from the germline V gene are SGHNT and YYREEE (reference sequence). There are 14 residues in the CDR3. The CDR3 reads CASTVSAGANVLTF. The DNA of the CDR3 is TGTGCCAGCACTGTTTCGGCTGGGGCCAACGTCCTGACTTTC.

CDR3 in amino acids: CASSPWTESYGYTF. The CDR3 DNA sequence: TGCGCCAGCAGCCCGTGGACAGAATCATATGGCTACACCTTC. J is TRBJ1-2 and V is TRBV4-3; weak D call: TRBD1 (6 bases). The germline V and J ends were trimmed by 4 bases and 5 bases, with 14 bases remaining between them. CDR3 size: 14 residues. Germline V gene sequence: CDR1 LGHNA, CDR2 YSLEER.

The chain couples TRBV6-6 to TRBJ1-2; 9 bases map to TRBD1. Germline V gives CDR1 MNHNY, CDR2 SVGAGI (reference sequence). This CDR3 has 14 amino acids. Germline trimming cut 5 bases from V and 4 bases from J; bases unmatched to any gene: 5. The DNA of the CDR3 is TGTGCCAGCAGTGGGGGACAGGGAGGCTATGGCTACACCTTC. Protein product: CASSGGQGGYGYTF.

This rearrangement joins TRBV7-6 to TRBJ2-3; tentative D call: TRBD1 (6 bases). With 4 bases removed from V and 0 bases from J, the gap between germline ends came to 11 bases. Per the germline V gene, CDR1 is SGHVS and CDR2 is FNYEAQ. This CDR3 is built from 15 residues. The CDR3 coding sequence is TGTGCCAGCAGCTCAGGGGATTCTAGCACAGATACGCAGTATTTT. This sequence encodes CASSSGDSSTDTQYF.

This clone was seen just once. V and J are TRBV29-1 and TRBJ2-1; 10 bases are a match to TRBD1. The CDR3 runs to 15 residues. The V and J ends lost 2 bases and 8 bases, in that order; junction bases with no gene match: 9. CDR1 SQVTM and CDR2 ANQGSEA come from the germline V gene. The CDR3 reads CSVEPATGGWDEQFF. Written as DNA, the CDR3 is TGCAGCGTTGAACCGGCGACAGGGGGCTGGGATGAGCAGTTCTTC.

V usage is TRBV6-1 and J usage is TRBJ1-5; possibly TRBD1 for D (5 bases). V was shortened by 6 bases and J by 0 bases, with 12 bases between the two germline ends. Per the germline V gene, CDR1 is MNHNS and CDR2 is SASEGT. This CDR3 contains 15 residues. CDR3 bases: TGTGCCAGCAGGCGGGGGGATTATAGCAATCAGCCCCAGCATTTT. The encoded protein is CASRRGDYSNQPQHF.

This rearrangement joins TRBV7-2 to TRBJ2-7; D unclear. Trimming shortened V by 2 bases and J by 0 bases, and 2 bases separated the two germline ends. The length of the CDR3 is 12 residues. Germline-derived CDR1 and CDR2 are SGHTA and FQGNSA. CDR3 sequence reads: CASSLHSYEQYF. The CDR3 DNA sequence: TGTGCCAGCAGCTTACACTCCTACGAGCAGTACTTC.

This chain connects TRBV5-6 to TRBJ1-2, with unresolved D. The CDR3 contains 16 residues. Trimming pared 1 base from V and 2 bases from J, leaving 15 bases between. CDR1 is SGHDT, CDR2 YYEEEE, per germline. CDR3 protein: CASSLLSGTLNYGYTF. The CDR3 coding sequence is TGTGCCAGCAGCTTGTTGAGCGGCACCTTAAACTATGGCTACACCTTC.

This rearrangement joins TRBV7-9 to TRBJ1-1, with D possibly TRBD1 on 6 matching bases. V was trimmed by 6 bases and J by 0 bases, leaving 11 bases between them. The germline gives CDR1 SEHNR, CDR2 FQNEAQ (reference sequence). CDR3 length: 14 amino acids. In DNA form, the CDR3 reads TGTGCCAGCAGACTTACAGGGCTGAACACTGAAGCTTTCTTT. It is translated as CASRLTGLNTEAFF.

The V call is TRBV27, the J call TRBJ2-7; 9 nucleotides match TRBD1. J was trimmed by 3 bases and V by 6 bases; bases with no gene match: 24. Per the germline V gene, CDR1 is MNHEY and CDR2 is SMNVEV (reference sequence). The CDR3 has 20 amino acids. Here the CDR3 reads CASRESLGQGYPHIFYEQYF. CDR3 in DNA: TGTGCCAGCAGAGAATCCTTGGGACAGGGTTACCCACATATTTTCTACGAGCAGTACTTC.

V usage is TRBV10-3 and J usage is TRBJ1-2, with TRBD1 matching over 7 bases. The ends lost 0 bases at V and 6 bases at J; junction bases unmatched: 4. The CDR3 runs to 14 residues. Germline CDR1 reads ENHRY; CDR2 reads SYGVKD. The CDR3 DNA reads as TGTGCCATCAGTGAGTCGGGCAGGGGGAATGGCTACACCTTC. Protein sequence: CAISESGRGNGYTF.